A selection of T cell receptor beta chains follows, all from one sample in a study of T-cell memory formation after mild COVID-19. TCRdb fed the 5' RACE reads into MiXCR, producing one record per CDR3 protein. In the table there are under 700,000 distinct CDR3 sequences, roughly 22% of which are singletons. Sequenced: PBMCs or a T cell subset sorted from them (not recorded which). These receptors were obtained from an adult woman who had mild COVID-19 (a few samples of this study predate the infection). Cell type and time point are not known. Each CDR3 is given with its conserved first and last residue. Only some rows state a clone size, as once, few, many or a class for expanded clones.

j_gene	v_gene	abundance	CDR3aa
TRBJ1-2	TRBV4-2	few	CASSQEKTRATYGYTF
TRBJ2-7	TRBV7-9	few	CASSLDLDSYEQYF
TRBJ2-1	TRBV11-1	-	CASSLEGETYNEQFF
TRBJ2-1	TRBV12-3/TRBV12-4	few	CASSLGAGGIYNEQFF
TRBJ2-1	TRBV9	-	CASSVVAWDEQFF
TRBJ2-7	TRBV20-1	many	CSARGGPPPHEQYF
TRBJ1-2	TRBV9	few	CASSADIFYGYTF
TRBJ1-3	TRBV7-2	few	CASSLVWTSSGNTIYF
TRBJ1-3	TRBV9	-	CASSMTAIGNTIYF
TRBJ2-5	TRBV12-3/TRBV12-4	-	CASSLLAGYRETQYF
TRBJ1-5	TRBV18	few	CASSLAGLPSNQPQHF
TRBJ2-7	TRBV12-3/TRBV12-4	-	CASNPVGLAGKEEQYF
TRBJ1-1	TRBV10-3	-	CATQGPTEAFF
TRBJ2-1	TRBV5-6	few	CASSLLTSGRALSSYNEQFF
TRBJ2-1	TRBV29-1	-	CSVEGLAGMYNEQFF
TRBJ2-5	TRBV4-1	few	CASSHASGEETQYF
TRBJ2-7	TRBV5-6	many	CASSLVASGISYEQYF
TRBJ1-5	TRBV12-3/TRBV12-4	-	CASTSRMVVQPQHF
TRBJ2-7	TRBV7-9	-	CASSLGQASGTGEQYF
TRBJ2-7	TRBV19	few	CASSNLPRDRQYF
TRBJ2-3	TRBV4-2	-	CASSQQRGTTDTQYF
TRBJ2-1	TRBV24-1	-	CATSDWGQNNEQFF